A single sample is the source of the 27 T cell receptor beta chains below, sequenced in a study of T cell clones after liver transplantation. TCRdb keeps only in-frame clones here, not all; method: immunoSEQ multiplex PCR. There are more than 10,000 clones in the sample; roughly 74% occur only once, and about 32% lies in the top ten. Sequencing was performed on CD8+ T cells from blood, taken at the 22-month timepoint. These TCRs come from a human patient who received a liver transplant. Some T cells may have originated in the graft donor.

In nucleotides, the CDR3 is TGTGCCAGCAGTTTATCGCCGGGGGCGGTGCAGTACTTC. The encoded protein is CASSLSPGAVQYF. The chain carries TRBV27 and TRBJ2-7; D might be TRBD1 or TRBD2, each matching 6 bases. Trimming cost V 0 bases and J 9 bases, with 12 bases left between them. Germline-derived CDR1 and CDR2 are MNHEY and SMNVEV (reference sequence). The CDR3 sequence is 13 residues long.

The CDR3 here is CASSLSVLAVSYEQYF. CDR3 DNA sequence: TGTGCCAGCAGTTTATCTGTACTAGCGGTTTCCTACGAGCAGTACTTC. The rearrangement links TRBV27 to TRBJ2-7; TRBD2 aligns across 8 bases. This CDR3 has 16 amino acids. V gave up 0 bases and J gave up 1 base; unmatched junction bases: 5. Germline V gene lookup returns CDR1 MNHEY and CDR2 SMNVEV (reference sequence).

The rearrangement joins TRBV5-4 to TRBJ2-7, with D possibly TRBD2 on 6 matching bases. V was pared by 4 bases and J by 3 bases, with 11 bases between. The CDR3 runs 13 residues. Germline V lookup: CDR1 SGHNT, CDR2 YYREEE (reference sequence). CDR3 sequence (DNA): TGTGCCAGCAGCCGAAACGGGGGCTACGAGCAGTACTTC. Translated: CASSRNGGYEQYF.

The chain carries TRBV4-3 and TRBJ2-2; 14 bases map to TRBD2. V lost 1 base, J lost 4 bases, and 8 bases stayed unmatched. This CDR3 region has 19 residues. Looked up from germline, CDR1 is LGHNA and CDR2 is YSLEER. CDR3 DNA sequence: TGCGCCAGCAGCCAAGGTCCCGGACTAGCGGGAGGCGCCACCGGGGAGCTGTTTTTT. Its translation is CASSQGPGLAGGATGELFF.

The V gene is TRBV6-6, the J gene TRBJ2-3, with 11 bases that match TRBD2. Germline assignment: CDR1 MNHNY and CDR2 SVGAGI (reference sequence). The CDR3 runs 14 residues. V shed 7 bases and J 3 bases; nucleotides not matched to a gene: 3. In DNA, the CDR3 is TGTGCCAGCACAACTAGCGGGAGAACAGATACGCAGTATTTT. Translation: CASTTSGRTDTQYF.

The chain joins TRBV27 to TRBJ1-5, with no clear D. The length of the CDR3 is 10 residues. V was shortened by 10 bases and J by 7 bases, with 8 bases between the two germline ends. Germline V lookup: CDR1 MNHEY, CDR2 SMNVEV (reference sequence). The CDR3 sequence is CATHIQPQHF. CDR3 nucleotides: TGTGCCACCCATATACAGCCCCAGCATTTT.

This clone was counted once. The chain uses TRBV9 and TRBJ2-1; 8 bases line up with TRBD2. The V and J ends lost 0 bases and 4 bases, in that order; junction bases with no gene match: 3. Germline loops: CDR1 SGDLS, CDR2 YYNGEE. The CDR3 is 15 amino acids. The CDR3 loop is CASSVGSGGYNEQFF. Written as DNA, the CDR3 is TGTGCCAGCAGCGTAGGGAGCGGGGGTTACAATGAGCAGTTCTTC.

The DNA for the CDR3 is TGTGCCAGCAGCGCCGGGACCGAGGCAGTTCACTATGGCTACACCTTC. As protein: CASSAGTEAVHYGYTF. The chain employs TRBV7-6 and TRBJ1-2; a weak D match, TRBD1 (5 bases). V dropped 5 bases and J dropped 3 bases, with 19 bases sitting between them. Germline V gene lookup returns CDR1 SGHVS and CDR2 FNYEAQ. The CDR3 extends over 16 amino acids.

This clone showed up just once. CDR3 in amino acids: CASSLYSNTGELFF. DNA of the CDR3: TGTGCCAGCAGCTTATACAGCAACACCGGGGAGCTGTTTTTT. This chain uses TRBV11-1 with TRBJ2-2; D gene uncertain. CDR3 length: 14 residues. V lost 2 bases and J lost 2, with 6 bases in between. Germline CDR1 is SGHAT and CDR2 is FQDESV (reference sequence).

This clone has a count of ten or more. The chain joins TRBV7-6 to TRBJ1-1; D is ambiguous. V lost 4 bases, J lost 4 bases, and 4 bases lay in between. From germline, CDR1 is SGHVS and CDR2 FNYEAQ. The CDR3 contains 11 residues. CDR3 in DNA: TGTGCCAGCAGCTCTAGCACTGAAGCTTTCTTT. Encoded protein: CASSSSTEAFF.

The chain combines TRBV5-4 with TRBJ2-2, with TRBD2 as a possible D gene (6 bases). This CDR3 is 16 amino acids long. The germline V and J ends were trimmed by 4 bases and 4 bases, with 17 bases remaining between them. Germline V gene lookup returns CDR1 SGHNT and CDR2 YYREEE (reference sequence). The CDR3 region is CASSVPGLGGTGELFF. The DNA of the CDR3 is TGTGCCAGCAGCGTCCCGGGCCTGGGGGGCACCGGGGAGCTGTTTTTT.

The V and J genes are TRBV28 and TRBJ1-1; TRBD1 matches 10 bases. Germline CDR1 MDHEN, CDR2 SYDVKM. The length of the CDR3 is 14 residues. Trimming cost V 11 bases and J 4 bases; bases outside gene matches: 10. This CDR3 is CAGGDRGPITEAFF. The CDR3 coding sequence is TGTGCCGGAGGGGACAGGGGACCCATCACTGAAGCTTTCTTT.

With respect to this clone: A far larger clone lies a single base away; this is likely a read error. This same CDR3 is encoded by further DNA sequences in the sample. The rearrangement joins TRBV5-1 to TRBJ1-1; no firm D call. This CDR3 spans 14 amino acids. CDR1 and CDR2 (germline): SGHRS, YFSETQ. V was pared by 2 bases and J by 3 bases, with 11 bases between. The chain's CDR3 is CASSFWGVDTEAFF. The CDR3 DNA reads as TGCGCCAGCAGCTTTTGGGGAGTTGACACTGAAGCTTTCTTT.

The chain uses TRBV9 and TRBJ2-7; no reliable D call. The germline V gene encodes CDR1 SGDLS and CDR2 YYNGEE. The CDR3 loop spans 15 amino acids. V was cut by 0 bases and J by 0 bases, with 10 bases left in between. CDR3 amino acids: CASSVAPSSSYEQYF. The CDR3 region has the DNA TGTGCCAGCAGCGTAGCTCCCTCCTCCTCCTACGAGCAGTACTTC.

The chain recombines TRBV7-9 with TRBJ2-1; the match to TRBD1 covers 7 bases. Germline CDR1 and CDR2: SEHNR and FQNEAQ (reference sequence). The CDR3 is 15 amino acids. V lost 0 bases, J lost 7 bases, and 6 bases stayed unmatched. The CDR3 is CASSLAHKTGNEQFF. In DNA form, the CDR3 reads TGTGCCAGCAGCTTAGCCCATAAGACAGGGAATGAGCAGTTCTTC.

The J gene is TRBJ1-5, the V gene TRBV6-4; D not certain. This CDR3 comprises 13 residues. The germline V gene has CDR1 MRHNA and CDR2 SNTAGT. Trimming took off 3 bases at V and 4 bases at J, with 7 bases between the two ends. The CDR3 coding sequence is TGTGCCAGCAGTGAAGCGGGAAATCAGCCCCAGCATTTT. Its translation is CASSEAGNQPQHF.

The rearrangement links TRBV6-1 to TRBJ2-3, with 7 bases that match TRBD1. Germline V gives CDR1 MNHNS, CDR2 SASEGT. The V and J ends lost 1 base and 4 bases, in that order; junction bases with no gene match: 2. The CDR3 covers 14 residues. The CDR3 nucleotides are TGTGCCAGCAGTGAAGTAGGGGGCCCAGATACGCAGTATTTT. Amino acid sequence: CASSEVGGPDTQYF.

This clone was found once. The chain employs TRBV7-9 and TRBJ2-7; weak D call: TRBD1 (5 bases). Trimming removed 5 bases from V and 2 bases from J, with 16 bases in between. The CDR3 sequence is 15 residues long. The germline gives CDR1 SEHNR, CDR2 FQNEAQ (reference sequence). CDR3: CASSPARQGPYEQYF. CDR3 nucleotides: TGTGCCAGCAGCCCGGCCCGCCAGGGCCCCTACGAGCAGTACTTC.

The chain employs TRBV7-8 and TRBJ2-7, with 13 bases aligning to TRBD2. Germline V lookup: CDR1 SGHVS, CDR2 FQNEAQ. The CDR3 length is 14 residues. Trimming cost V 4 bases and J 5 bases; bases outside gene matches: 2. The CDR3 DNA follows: TGTGCCAGCAGCTCCGGGACTAGCGGGAACGAGCAGTACTTC. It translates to CASSSGTSGNEQYF.

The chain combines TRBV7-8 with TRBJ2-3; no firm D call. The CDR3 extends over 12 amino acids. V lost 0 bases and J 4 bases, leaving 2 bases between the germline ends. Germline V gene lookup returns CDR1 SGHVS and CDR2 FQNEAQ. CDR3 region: CASSLAADTQYF. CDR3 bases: TGTGCCAGCAGCTTAGCGGCAGATACGCAGTATTTT.

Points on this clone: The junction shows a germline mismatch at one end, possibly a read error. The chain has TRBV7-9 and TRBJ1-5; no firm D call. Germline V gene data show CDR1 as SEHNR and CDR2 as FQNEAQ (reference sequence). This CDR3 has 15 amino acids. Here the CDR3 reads CASSWDLGSNQPQHF. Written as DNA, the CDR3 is TGCGCCAGCTCGTGGGATTTGGGGAGCAATCAGCCCCAGCATTTT. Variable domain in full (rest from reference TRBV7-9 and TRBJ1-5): DTGVSQNPRHKITKRGQNVTFRCDPISEHNRLYWYRQTLGQGPEFLTYFQNEAQLEKSRLLSDRFSAERPKGSFSTLEIQRTEQGDSAMYLCASSWDLGSNQPQHFGDGTRLSIL.

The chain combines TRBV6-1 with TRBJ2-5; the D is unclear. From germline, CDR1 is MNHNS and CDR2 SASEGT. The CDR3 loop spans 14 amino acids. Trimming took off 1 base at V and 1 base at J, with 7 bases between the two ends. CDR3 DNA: TGTGCCAGCAGTGAAGGTCCAGCCCAAGAGACCCAGTACTTC. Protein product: CASSEGPAQETQYF.

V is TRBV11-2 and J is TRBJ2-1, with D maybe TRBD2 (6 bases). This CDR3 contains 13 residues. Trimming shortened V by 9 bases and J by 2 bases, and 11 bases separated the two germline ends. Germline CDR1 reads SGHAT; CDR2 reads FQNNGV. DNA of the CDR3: TGTGCCAGTGTACCGGGGGCCTACAATGAGCAGTTCTTC. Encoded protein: CASVPGAYNEQFF.

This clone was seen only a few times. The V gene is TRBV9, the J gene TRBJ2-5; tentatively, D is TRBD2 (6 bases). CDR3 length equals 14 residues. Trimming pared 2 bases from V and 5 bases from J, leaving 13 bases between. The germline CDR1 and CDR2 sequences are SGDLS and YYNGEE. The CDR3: CASSVDGGMETQYF. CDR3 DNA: TGTGCCAGCAGCGTCGACGGGGGTATGGAGACCCAGTACTTC. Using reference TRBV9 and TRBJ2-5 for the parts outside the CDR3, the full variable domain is DSGVTQTPKHLITATGQRVTLRCSPRSGDLSVYWYQQSLDQGLQFLIQYYNGEERAKGNILERFSAQQFPDLHSELNLSSLELGDSALYFCASSVDGGMETQYFGPGTRLLVL.

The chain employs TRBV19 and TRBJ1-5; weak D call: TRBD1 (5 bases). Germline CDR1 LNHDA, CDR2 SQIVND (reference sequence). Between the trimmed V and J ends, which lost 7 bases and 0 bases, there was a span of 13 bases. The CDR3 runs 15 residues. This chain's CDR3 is CASTAGLNSNQPQHF. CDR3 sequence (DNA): TGTGCCAGTACCGCGGGGCTAAATAGCAATCAGCCCCAGCATTTT.

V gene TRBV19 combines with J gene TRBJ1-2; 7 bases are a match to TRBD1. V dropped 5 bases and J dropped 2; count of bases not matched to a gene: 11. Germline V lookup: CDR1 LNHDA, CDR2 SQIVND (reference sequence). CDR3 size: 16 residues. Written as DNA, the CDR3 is TGTGCCAGTAGTCCGTACCGGGACAGAGAAAACTATGGCTACACCTTC. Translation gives CASSPYRDRENYGYTF. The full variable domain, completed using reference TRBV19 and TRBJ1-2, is DGGITQSPKYLFRKEGQNVTLSCEQNLNHDAMYWYRQDPGQGLRLIYYSQIVNDFQKGDIAEGYSVSREKKESFPLTVTSAQKNPTAFYLCASSPYRDRENYGYTFGSGTRLTVV.

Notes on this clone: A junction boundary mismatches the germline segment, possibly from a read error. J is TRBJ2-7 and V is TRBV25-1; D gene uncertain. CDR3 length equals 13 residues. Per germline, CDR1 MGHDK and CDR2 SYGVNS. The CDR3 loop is CASTEGMAYEQYF. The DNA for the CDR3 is TGTGCCAGCACTGAAGGTATGGCCTACGAGCAGTACTTC.